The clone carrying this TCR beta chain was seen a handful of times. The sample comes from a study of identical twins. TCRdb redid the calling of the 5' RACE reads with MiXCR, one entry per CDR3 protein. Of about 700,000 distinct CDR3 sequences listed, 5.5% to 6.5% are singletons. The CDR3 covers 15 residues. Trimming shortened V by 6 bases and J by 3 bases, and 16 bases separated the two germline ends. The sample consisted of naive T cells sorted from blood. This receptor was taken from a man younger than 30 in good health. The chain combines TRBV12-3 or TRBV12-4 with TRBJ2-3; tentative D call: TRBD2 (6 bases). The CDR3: CASRGEGGRTDTQYF. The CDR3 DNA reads TGTGCCAGCAGGGGTGAGGGTGGGAGGACAGATACGCAGTATTTT.